This T cell receptor beta chain stems from a study of blood T cells in healthy people across ages. Next came a second PCR, run for about 7 to 12 cycles, which used a sample-barcoded 5' primer along with a J-beta primer mix. A 12-random-nucleotide template-switch adaptor tagged each cDNA molecule. TCRdb processed the 5' RACE reads anew with MiXCR; each CDR3 protein has one entry. The repertoire holds about 800,000 distinct CDR3 sequences, with roughly 25% as singletons. These data were also filed under a second study, of T cells of mothers and their children. That source adds: Thymic selection molds TCR recombination output in much the same way for related pairs as for unrelated pairs.

This TCR was sampled from a boy under 18 in good health. The sample consisted of blood.

The CDR3 DNA reads TGTGCCAGCAGCTCACCGACAGGGAGGTACCAAGAGACCCAGTACTTC. Protein: CASSSPTGRYQETQYF. The chain has TRBV28 and TRBJ2-5, with D possibly TRBD1 on 7 matching bases. Trimming took 6 bases from V and 0 from J, leaving 17 bases between them. Germline loops: CDR1 MDHEN, CDR2 SYDVKM. The CDR3 is made up of 16 amino acids.